Each of the 18 T cell receptor beta chains below was sequenced from the same sample in a study of human T cells and chemical hapten exposure. Time point: patch test 1, 2 weeks after DPC sensitization. Treatment reported: therapeutic diphenylcyclopropenone sensitization with weekly scalp DPC. TCRdb re-derived calls from the RACE reads in MiXCR, one entry per CDR3 protein. The data contain around 340,000 distinct CDR3 sequences, around 7% of them seen just once; the ten biggest clones take up about 8%. Sequenced here: whole blood, sampled in connection with sensitization to the hapten diphenylcyclopropenone (DPC). The receptors were gathered from a woman younger than 30 with alopecia areata. Some clones in this sample may be carry-over from other donors' samples.

This chain uses TRBV7-2 with TRBJ2-1; 8 bases are a match to TRBD1. Germline V gene data show CDR1 as SGHTA and CDR2 as FQGNSA. The CDR3 is 15 amino acids. The ends lost 3 bases at V and 3 bases at J; junction bases unmatched: 4. This CDR3 reads CASSFRGQGYNEQFF. The CDR3 region has the DNA TGTGCCAGCAGCTTCAGGGGGCAGGGCTACAATGAGCAGTTCTTC.

This clonotype appeared a few times. The chain carries TRBV7-3 and TRBJ2-1; D is unclear. Germline V CDR1 and CDR2: SGHTA, FQGTGA. The CDR3 is 13 amino acids. Trimming pared 4 bases from V and 8 bases from J, leaving 12 bases between. As DNA, the CDR3 is TGTGCCAGCAGCTCTACGGTCGTTGATGAGCAGTTCTTC. It translates to CASSSTVVDEQFF.

V usage is TRBV6-5 and J usage is TRBJ2-7, with D possibly matching TRBD1 (6 bases). The CDR3 extends over 12 amino acids. Germline assignment: CDR1 MNHEY and CDR2 SVGAGI. The ends were cut back, 4 bases at V and 11 bases at J, with 15 bases in the middle. The CDR3 nucleotides are TGTGCCAGCAGTTTCAACAGGGCGGAGAAGTACTTC. Translated, it gives CASSFNRAEKYF.

The chain joins TRBV18 to TRBJ1-1, with D possibly TRBD1 on 5 matching bases. Between the trimmed V and J ends, which lost 3 bases and 4 bases, there was a span of 15 bases. Looked up from germline, CDR1 is KGHSH and CDR2 is LQKENI. The CDR3 is 15 amino acids. The CDR3 nucleotides read TGTGCCAGCTCACCTCAGCCAGGGCAGGGCACTGAAGCTTTCTTT. Translated: CASSPQPGQGTEAFF.

In this sample, this clonotype turned up many times. This chain connects TRBV4-1 to TRBJ2-7, with 7 bases matching TRBD2. Germline-derived CDR1 and CDR2 are MGHRA and YSYEKL. There are 15 residues in the CDR3. J was trimmed by 6 bases and V by 1 base; bases with no gene match: 9. The chain's CDR3 is CASSQGALGGVEQYF. The CDR3 DNA sequence: TGCGCCAGCAGCCAAGGGGCCTTGGGGGGGGTCGAGCAGTACTTC.

This clonotype has ten or more counts. This chain connects TRBV29-1 to TRBJ1-5; weak D call: TRBD1 (6 bases). This CDR3 is 14 amino acids long. CDR1 is SQVTM and CDR2 is ANQGSEA in the germline V gene. Deletions cut 4 bases from V and 4 bases from J, with 14 bases between. The CDR3 DNA reads as TGCAGCGTTGGGGGGGGACAACCAAATCAGCCCCAGCATTTT. Translating gives CSVGGGQPNQPQHF.

V usage is TRBV6-1 and J usage is TRBJ1-5; a possible D gene is TRBD1 (5 bases). Trimming pared 8 bases from V and 5 bases from J, leaving 16 bases between. CDR3 length: 14 residues. The germline CDR1 and CDR2 sequences are MNHNS and SASEGT. DNA of the CDR3: TGTGCCAGCCGGGGTTGGGGACGGGATCAGCCCCAGCATTTT. It translates to CASRGWGRDQPQHF.

CDR3 sequence reads: CASSSRIFYEQYF. CDR3 sequence (DNA): TGTGCCAGCAGCTCCCGGATCTTTTACGAGCAGTACTTC. V is TRBV5-6 and J is TRBJ2-7; no definite D call. There are 13 residues in the CDR3. With 3 bases removed from V and 4 bases from J, the gap between germline ends came to 11 bases. Per germline, CDR1 SGHDT and CDR2 YYEEEE.

This clonotype was observed at least ten times. The chain joins TRBV12-3 or TRBV12-4 to TRBJ1-2; D may be TRBD1 (5 bases). The V end was cut by 2 bases, the J end by 8 bases, with 9 bases between. The CDR3 is 12 amino acids. CDR3 sequence reads: CASSLMRGGYTF. The CDR3 coding sequence is TGTGCCAGCAGTTTAATGAGGGGCGGCTACACCTTC.

This clonotype was seen at least ten times. The chain is built from TRBV7-8 and TRBJ2-3, with D possibly being TRBD1 or TRBD2 (5 bases each). This CDR3 is built from 14 residues. Between the trimmed V and J ends, which lost 1 base and 8 bases, there was a span of 13 bases. The V gene's germline CDR1 is SGHVS and CDR2 FQNEAQ. CDR3 DNA: TGTGCCAGCAGCTTAGTACTCGCGAGGGGTACGCAGTATTTT. It yields the protein CASSLVLARGTQYF.

This clonotype showed up many times. V usage is TRBV6-2 or TRBV6-3 and J usage is TRBJ1-1; D gene uncertain. V gave up 6 bases and J gave up 1 base, with 6 bases separating them. CDR1 is MNHEY, CDR2 SVGEGT, per germline. This CDR3 comprises 12 residues. CDR3 DNA sequence: TGTGCCAGCAGAACAGCGAACACTGAAGCTTTCTTT. Encoded protein: CASRTANTEAFF.

V usage is TRBV6-5 and J usage is TRBJ1-1, with D possibly matching TRBD1 (6 bases). This CDR3 comprises 15 residues. Looked up from germline, CDR1 is MNHEY and CDR2 is SVGAGI. V lost 5 bases and J lost 4, with 17 bases in between. CDR3 residues: CASSNTGTLTTEAFF. The CDR3 coding sequence is TGTGCCAGCAGTAACACAGGGACGTTAACCACTGAAGCTTTCTTT.

The chain carries TRBV28 and TRBJ2-1, with TRBD2 matching 10 bases. Germline V gene lookup returns CDR1 MDHEN and CDR2 SYDVKM. V trimming: 7 bases; J trimming: 4 bases; junction bases outside the gene matches: 7. The CDR3 has 15 residues. The CDR3 nucleotides read TGTGCCAGCACCCTTCTAGCGGGAGATTACAATGAGCAGTTCTTC. Its translation: CASTLLAGDYNEQFF.

This clonotype was observed many times. The CDR3 sequence: CASRGQGWEQYF. In DNA, the CDR3 is TGTGCCAGCAGGGGACAGGGGTGGGAGCAGTACTTC. This chain links TRBV7-2 with TRBJ2-7, with 10 bases identical to TRBD1. The junction had 3 bases not matched to a gene; V was cut back by 6 bases and J by 7 bases. The germline CDR1 and CDR2 sequences are SGHTA and FQGNSA. The CDR3 covers 12 residues.

This clonotype was seen at least ten times. The rearrangement uses TRBV18 and TRBJ1-1, with 7 bases matching TRBD1. Germline loops: CDR1 KGHSH, CDR2 LQKENI. This CDR3 has 14 residues. V lost 8 bases to trimming and J lost 2 bases; unmatched junction nucleotides: 8. As DNA, the CDR3 is TGTGCCAGCAGTCCTCGGACAGGAAACACTGAAGCTTTCTTT. It specifies CASSPRTGNTEAFF.

This clonotype was counted ten times or more. This chain connects TRBV2 to TRBJ1-5; TRBD1 matches 7 bases. The CDR3 totals 15 residues. V was pared by 6 bases and J by 4 bases, with 9 bases of the junction left unmatched. CDR1 is SNHLY and CDR2 is FYNNEI in the germline V gene. CDR3 loop: CASRGTDGANQPQHF. The CDR3 region has the DNA TGTGCCAGCAGGGGGACAGATGGCGCGAATCAGCCCCAGCATTTT.

This clonotype was counted a few times. The chain links TRBV7-2 to TRBJ1-2; 8 nucleotides agree with TRBD1. CDR1 is SGHTA, CDR2 FQGNSA, per germline. The V segment lost 3 bases and the J segment 8 bases; nucleotides outside the gene matches: 8. The CDR3 runs to 14 residues. CDR3 DNA sequence: TGTGCCAGCAGCTTCCAGGACAGGGTAGGAGGCTACACCTTC. Its protein product is CASSFQDRVGGYTF.

This clonotype was seen more than once but under ten times. CDR3 bases: TGTGCCAGCAGCCAGGTTGGGGCCCGAGGACAGCCCCAGCATTTT. It codes for CASSQVGARGQPQHF. The genes are TRBV11-3 and TRBJ1-5; possible D gene TRBD1, 5 bases. Germline assignment: CDR1 SGHNT and CDR2 YENEEA. This CDR3 comprises 15 residues. With 5 bases removed from V and 7 bases from J, the gap between germline ends came to 18 bases.